These T cell receptor beta chains were read from a single sample in a study of blood T cell repertoires in COVID-19. TCRdb's copy holds only in-frame clones and misses some; the assay was immunoSEQ multiplex PCR. The table has fewer than 300,000 clones, around 84% seen once. Specimen: peripheral blood. The receptors originated from a human donor with COVID-19, enrolled during active disease. The donor label of this sample is uncertain. CDR3s include the opening cysteine and the closing phenylalanine or tryptophan. Fields, in order: J gene, clone size, V gene, CDR3 protein. Expanded clones get a size class; other rows say once, few or many, or leave the size out.

J gene: TRBJ1-1; clone size: -; V gene: TRBV30; CDR3 protein: CAWRLEGTEAFF
J gene: TRBJ1-1; clone size: few; V gene: TRBV19; CDR3 protein: CASSQGNGDTEAFF
J gene: TRBJ2-2; clone size: few; V gene: TRBV7-9; CDR3 protein: CASSGGTVSSTGELFF
J gene: TRBJ1-2; clone size: once; V gene: TRBV29-1; CDR3 protein: CSVERGGRAGYTF
J gene: TRBJ2-7; clone size: -; V gene: TRBV29-1; CDR3 protein: CSTVQGANEQYF
J gene: TRBJ1-2; clone size: -; V gene: TRBV19; CDR3 protein: CASSIAQGGGYTF
J gene: TRBJ2-5; clone size: -; V gene: TRBV19; CDR3 protein: CASSIGQDQETQYF
J gene: TRBJ2-5; clone size: once; V gene: TRBV7-3; CDR3 protein: CASSLVLAEKETQYF
J gene: TRBJ2-7; clone size: -; V gene: TRBV18; CDR3 protein: CASSPGTGSYEQYF
J gene: TRBJ2-1; clone size: once; V gene: TRBV7-2; CDR3 protein: CASSSGRGSYNEQFF
J gene: TRBJ2-1; clone size: -; V gene: TRBV9; CDR3 protein: CASSPELAWDEQFF
J gene: TRBJ2-2; clone size: -; V gene: TRBV7-9; CDR3 protein: CASRLGLSGAGTGELFF
J gene: TRBJ2-5; clone size: -; V gene: TRBV2; CDR3 protein: CASSGQGVRETQYF
J gene: TRBJ2-3; clone size: -; V gene: TRBV7-9; CDR3 protein: CASSPQTGARDTQYF
J gene: TRBJ2-1; clone size: -; V gene: TRBV5-1; CDR3 protein: CASSRQNSQGRLGNEQFF
J gene: TRBJ2-1; clone size: -; V gene: TRBV7-9; CDR3 protein: CASSLAQASGGYNEQFF
J gene: TRBJ2-7; clone size: -; V gene: TRBV11-2; CDR3 protein: CASSPGQGGFYEQYF
J gene: TRBJ2-2; clone size: -; V gene: TRBV7-3; CDR3 protein: CASSSRRGNTGELFF
J gene: TRBJ1-1; clone size: -; V gene: TRBV9; CDR3 protein: CASSPPPGRITEAFF
J gene: TRBJ2-1; clone size: -; V gene: TRBV19; CDR3 protein: CASSIGGQGRIDNEQFF
J gene: TRBJ1-6; clone size: -; V gene: TRBV2; CDR3 protein: CASSDQQGAMDSPLHF
J gene: TRBJ1-1; clone size: -; V gene: TRBV3-1/TRBV3-2; CDR3 protein: CASSQISGTGTPSGGTEAFF
J gene: TRBJ1-4; clone size: -; V gene: TRBV5-8; CDR3 protein: CASSFWTGRGNEKLFF
J gene: TRBJ2-1; clone size: -; V gene: TRBV19; CDR3 protein: CASKTRDNEQFF
J gene: TRBJ2-6; clone size: -; V gene: TRBV4-3; CDR3 protein: CASSPRQESAAGANVLTF
J gene: TRBJ2-7; clone size: few; V gene: TRBV29-1; CDR3 protein: CSVVQVAGVEQYF
J gene: TRBJ1-3; clone size: once; V gene: TRBV5-4; CDR3 protein: CASSFGREGNTIYF
J gene: TRBJ1-2; clone size: -; V gene: TRBV2; CDR3 protein: CASRKTGGSRGYTF
J gene: TRBJ1-5; clone size: once; V gene: TRBV30; CDR3 protein: CAWSVREDQPQHF
J gene: TRBJ2-1; clone size: once; V gene: TRBV28; CDR3 protein: CASSLDSPYNEQFF
J gene: TRBJ2-3; clone size: -; V gene: TRBV28; CDR3 protein: CASSLTGTETDTQYF
J gene: TRBJ1-3; clone size: -; V gene: TRBV27; CDR3 protein: CASSSLGQIGNTIYF
J gene: TRBJ1-2; clone size: -; V gene: TRBV12-3/TRBV12-4; CDR3 protein: CASSLSVYGYTF
J gene: TRBJ2-3; clone size: few; V gene: TRBV28; CDR3 protein: CASRRTSGRMDTQYF
J gene: TRBJ1-6; clone size: -; V gene: TRBV23-1; CDR3 protein: CASSPPPVGEHGSPLHF
J gene: TRBJ2-1; clone size: -; V gene: TRBV5-1; CDR3 protein: CASSLNGQVFNEQFF
J gene: TRBJ2-5; clone size: -; V gene: TRBV11-2; CDR3 protein: CASSLDRGETQYF
J gene: TRBJ2-7; clone size: -; V gene: TRBV15; CDR3 protein: CATSRDKRHEQYF
J gene: TRBJ1-1; clone size: -; V gene: TRBV2; CDR3 protein: CASSEGRGNTEAFF
J gene: TRBJ2-2; clone size: -; V gene: TRBV6-5; CDR3 protein: CASLSSGRRGELFF
J gene: TRBJ1-5; clone size: -; V gene: TRBV28; CDR3 protein: CASSLWGGGLRHF
J gene: TRBJ1-1; clone size: -; V gene: TRBV6-5; CDR3 protein: CASTGGPIELGAFF
J gene: TRBJ1-5; clone size: few; V gene: TRBV3-1/TRBV3-2; CDR3 protein: CASSQGSPGGYQPQHF
J gene: TRBJ1-6; clone size: -; V gene: TRBV29-1; CDR3 protein: CSVGDRGNSPLHF
J gene: TRBJ1-2; clone size: -; V gene: TRBV29-1; CDR3 protein: CSVSTGRGGNYGYTF